One T cell receptor (beta chain) is described in this entry. These data come from a study of cytomegalovirus exposure and HLA in healthy donors. From germline, CDR1 is MGHRA and CDR2 YSYEKL. The CDR3 has 17 residues. J gave up 2 bases and V 0 bases, and 8 bases lay outside the gene matches. Libraries were prepared by immunoSEQ multiplex PCR; TCRdb keeps only in-frame clonotypes and omits some of them. The table has over 250,000 clones, about 86% seen once. This clonotype originated in a young woman in good health and CMV-seronegative. The rearrangement links TRBV4-1 to TRBJ2-7; 9 bases agree with TRBD2. Specimen: PBMCs. Here the CDR3 DNA reads TGCGCCAGCAGCCAAGAAGAGGGGCTAGCGGGGACCTACGAGCAGTACTTC. As protein: CASSQEEGLAGTYEQYF.